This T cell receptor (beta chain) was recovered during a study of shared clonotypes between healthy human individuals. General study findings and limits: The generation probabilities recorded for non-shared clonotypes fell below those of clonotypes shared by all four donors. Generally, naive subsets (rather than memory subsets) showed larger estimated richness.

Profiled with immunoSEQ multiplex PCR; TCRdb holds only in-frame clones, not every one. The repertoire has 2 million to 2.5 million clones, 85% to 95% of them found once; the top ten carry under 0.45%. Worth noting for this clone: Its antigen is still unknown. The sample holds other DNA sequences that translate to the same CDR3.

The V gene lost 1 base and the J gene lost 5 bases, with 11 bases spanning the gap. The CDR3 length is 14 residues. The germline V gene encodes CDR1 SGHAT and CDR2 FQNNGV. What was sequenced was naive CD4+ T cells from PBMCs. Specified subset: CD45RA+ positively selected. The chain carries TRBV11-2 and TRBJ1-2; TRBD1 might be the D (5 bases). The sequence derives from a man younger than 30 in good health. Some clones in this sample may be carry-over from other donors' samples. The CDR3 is CASSLGPGGYGYTF. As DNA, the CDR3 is TGTGCCAGCAGCTTAGGCCCGGGGGGATATGGCTACACCTTC. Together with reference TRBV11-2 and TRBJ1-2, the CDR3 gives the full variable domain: EAGVAQSPRYKIIEKRQSVAFWCNPISGHATLYWYQQILGQGPKLLIQFQNNGVVDDSQLPKDRFSAERLKGVDSTLKIQPAKLEDSAVYLCASSLGPGGYGYTFGSGTRLTVV.